This TCR beta chain originates from a study of OX40 agonist ivuxolimab in advanced cancers. Looking at the study overall: The diagnoses of dose-escalation patients were hepatocellular carcinoma, melanoma, renal cell or head and neck cancer.

The assay was immunoSEQ multiplex PCR, and TCRdb's table has in-frame clones only and misses some. Of 75,000 to 100,000 clones listed, approximately 87% are singletons. This clone was seen only once. V was clipped by 5 bases and J by 2 bases, with 12 bases between them. CDR1 is SGHNT and CDR2 is YENEEA in the germline V gene. The CDR3 extends over 14 amino acids. This clonotype was sampled from an adult with an advanced solid tumor such as melanoma, head and neck, liver or kidney cancer. V and J are TRBV11-3 and TRBJ2-5; D possibly uses TRBD1 or TRBD2 (5 bases each). Sequenced material: CD4+ or CD8+ T cells sorted from blood, taken in a trial of the OX40 agonist ivuxolimab. CDR3 amino acids: CASSAGTVQETQYF. In DNA, the CDR3 is TGTGCCAGCAGCGCCGGGACGGTTCAAGAGACCCAGTACTTC.